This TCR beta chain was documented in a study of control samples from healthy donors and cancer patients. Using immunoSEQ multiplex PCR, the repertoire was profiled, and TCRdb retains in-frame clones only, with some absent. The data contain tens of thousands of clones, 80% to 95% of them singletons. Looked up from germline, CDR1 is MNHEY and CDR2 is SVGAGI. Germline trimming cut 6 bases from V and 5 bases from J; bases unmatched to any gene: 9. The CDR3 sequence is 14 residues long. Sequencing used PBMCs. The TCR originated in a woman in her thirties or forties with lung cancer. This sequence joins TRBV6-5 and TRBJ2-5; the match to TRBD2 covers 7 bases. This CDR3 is CASRTGGPGETQYF. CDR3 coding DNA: TGTGCCAGCAGAACGGGGGGACCCGGGGAGACCCAGTACTTC.